These 10 T cell receptor beta chains share one sample of origin, sequenced in a study of T cell repertoires in cytomegalovirus infection. Their antigens are not known. MiXCR, applied by TCRdb to the reads, yields one record per CDR3 protein. The table includes some 130,000 distinct CDR3 sequences, under 30% detected once. The sample taken for sequencing was PBMCs, sequenced either directly or after in vitro stimulation (not recorded which). Receptors originate from a human donor in good health (CMV status not recorded). Some clones in this sample may be carry-over from other donors' samples.

This clonotype showed up just a few times. J is TRBJ2-3 and V is TRBV6-5; D uncertain. Germline V gene lookup returns CDR1 MNHEY and CDR2 SVGAGI. The CDR3 loop spans 15 amino acids. Trimming left V 1 base short and J 6 bases short, with 14 bases between. The CDR3 DNA sequence: TGTGCCAGCAGTTACTACTTCGAAACTCCGGATACGCAGTATTTT. Translating gives CASSYYFETPDTQYF.

The rearrangement uses TRBV6-2 or TRBV6-3 and TRBJ2-5; TRBD2 agrees at 10 bases. Germline loops: CDR1 MNHEY, CDR2 SVGEGT. J was trimmed by 1 base and V by 8 bases; bases with no gene match: 13. This CDR3 spans 17 amino acids. In DNA, the CDR3 is TGTGCCAGCTCATATCGAACTAGCGGGACAGGCCAAGAGACCCAGTACTTC. It yields the protein CASSYRTSGTGQETQYF.

This clonotype was seen just once. The chain couples TRBV11-2 to TRBJ2-3; possible D gene TRBD2, 6 bases. Germline V gene sequence: CDR1 SGHAT, CDR2 FQNNGV. There are 13 residues in the CDR3. CDR3 DNA sequence: TGTACCAACAGCCCGGGGACTGCATATACGCAGTATTTT. Translation: CTNSPGTAYTQYF.

This clonotype was found a few times. The chain is built from TRBV7-9 and TRBJ2-2, with D perhaps TRBD1 or TRBD2 (5 bases each). V lost 1 base, J lost 1 base, and 13 bases lay in between. This CDR3 comprises 17 residues. The V gene's germline CDR1 is SEHNR and CDR2 FQNEAQ (reference sequence). CDR3 protein: CASSLVGTSGNTGELFF. The CDR3, as DNA: TGTGCCAGCAGCTTAGTCGGGACCAGCGGGAACACCGGGGAGCTGTTTTTT.

V and J are TRBV6-4 and TRBJ2-7; the D gene is possibly TRBD2 (5 bases). This CDR3 is 16 amino acids long. Trimming cost V 0 bases and J 4 bases, with 16 bases left between them. CDR1 and CDR2 (germline): MRHNA, SNTAGT. The CDR3 DNA reads TGTGCCAGCAGTGACTCGATGAGAGAGAGGGAGTACGAGCAGTACGTC. This translates into CASSDSMREREYEQYV.

The J gene is TRBJ1-2, the V gene TRBV6-2 or TRBV6-3, with D possibly being TRBD1 (5 bases). Trimming cost V 1 base and J 3 bases, with 12 bases left between them. The CDR3 consists of 15 residues. CDR1 is MNHEY, CDR2 SVGEGT, per germline. CDR3 sequence (DNA): TGTGCCAGCAGTTACTTTCCCAGGGATGACTATGGCTACACCTTC. As protein: CASSYFPRDDYGYTF.

This clonotype was picked up a small number of times. The chain combines TRBV6-5 with TRBJ2-3; the D is unclear. Trimming removed 4 bases at V and 1 base at J, with 18 bases between. This CDR3 comprises 17 residues. Germline values: CDR1 MNHEY, CDR2 SVGAGI. CDR3 in amino acids: CASSSTILVDGTDTQYF. Written as DNA, the CDR3 is TGTGCCAGCAGTTCCACGATTTTAGTGGACGGCACAGATACGCAGTATTTT.

This chain joins TRBV20-1 and TRBJ1-4, with D hard to call. Germline V lookup: CDR1 DFQATT, CDR2 SNEGSKA (reference sequence). This CDR3 has 14 amino acids. The ends were cut back, 6 bases at V and 6 bases at J, with 17 bases in the middle. The CDR3 sequence: CSARPEGGYEKLFF. CDR3 in DNA: TGCAGTGCCCGCCCGGAGGGCGGTTATGAAAAACTGTTTTTT.

The gene calls are TRBV19 and TRBJ2-1; D not certain. Trimming shortened V by 7 bases and J by 9 bases, and 16 bases separated the two germline ends. CDR3 length: 13 residues. Germline V lookup: CDR1 LNHDA, CDR2 SQIVND (reference sequence). The CDR3 sequence: CASNVDPMGEQFF. CDR3 sequence (DNA): TGTGCCAGTAATGTGGATCCAATGGGTGAGCAGTTCTTC.

The CDR3 spells CASSFPGSLNEQFF. CDR3 DNA sequence: TGTGCCAGCAGTTTTCCCGGGAGCTTAAATGAGCAGTTCTTC. This chain links TRBV28 with TRBJ2-1; D possibly corresponds to TRBD2 (6 bases). CDR1 is MDHEN, CDR2 SYDVKM, per germline. V lost 3 bases and J 7 bases, leaving 13 bases between the germline ends. This CDR3 is built from 14 residues. The variable domain in full, with the rest retrieved from reference TRBV28 and TRBJ2-1, is DVKVTQSSRYLVKRTGEKVFLECVQDMDHENMFWYRQDPGLGLRLIYFSYDVKMKEKGDIPEGYSVSREKKERFSLILESASTNQTSMYLCASSFPGSLNEQFFGPGTRLTVL.